This T cell receptor (beta chain) was found in a study of T cells in Graves' hyperthyroidism and ophthalmopathy. Findings and limits, study-wide: Ophthalmopathy prediction by the model preceded onset by a median approximately 6.1 months.

V was shortened by 2 bases and J by 0 bases, with 20 bases between the two germline ends. The CDR3 consists of 18 residues. Germline V CDR1 and CDR2: MNHNS, SASEGT. Amplification of TCR beta CDR3 regions used RNA as the template. Primed by the HTBI set, a first-round RT-PCR was run on the TCR CDR3. TCRdb re-called the multiplex PCR reads with MiXCR, one entry per CDR3 protein. The table records approximately 300,000 distinct CDR3 sequences, approximately 18% of them present only once. To note about this clonotype: The target antigen is unknown.

The source is a man in his fifties or sixties with Graves' ophthalmopathy. The sample comprised blood. The chain couples TRBV6-1 to TRBJ2-7, with D possibly matching TRBD1 (6 bases). CDR3 nucleotides: TGTGCCAGCAGTGAAAATATGGGGGCGTTCCCCGCCTCCTACGAGCAGTACTTC. Its translation: CASSENMGAFPASYEQYF.